What follows is one T cell receptor beta chain and its context. The antigen remains undetermined. The sample belongs to a study of cytomegalovirus exposure and HLA in healthy donors. This table comes from immunoSEQ multiplex PCR, and its TCRdb copy is limited to in-frame clones, with some not included. Among 95,000 to 150,000 clones, 80% to 90% were seen once, and the ten largest hold 1.5% to 2%. Regarding the study as a whole: Three chains linked to CMV were shown in vitro to be specific for CMV antigens. The classifier was said to identify cytomegalovirus status with high specificity and sensitivity.

The sequenced sample was PBMCs. The sequence was collected from a woman aged 18-29 years in good health and CMV-seronegative.

CDR3 residues: CASRVGFFYNEQFF. For the CDR3, the DNA is TGTGCCAGCAGAGTGGGCTTTTTCTATAATGAGCAGTTCTTC. This sequence joins TRBV27 and TRBJ2-1; D uncertain. Germline V gene lookup returns CDR1 MNHEY and CDR2 SMNVEV (reference sequence). The CDR3 contains 14 residues. Trimming pared 6 bases from V and 7 bases from J, leaving 16 bases between.